These 12 T cell receptor beta chains were sequenced from one sample in a study of T cell responses to AZD1222 COVID-19 vaccine. Profiling relied on immunoSEQ multiplex PCR, and the TCRdb table lists in-frame clones only, not all of them. Of approximately 79,000 clones detected, 75% to 90% appear once; the ten largest clones hold roughly 15%. This material consisted of peripheral blood, taken on day 0 of AZD1222 vaccination. The receptors come from an adult in good health.

The chain is built from TRBV19 and TRBJ2-3; 8 nucleotides align to TRBD2. This CDR3 spans 17 amino acids. The ends lost 2 bases at V and 2 bases at J; junction bases unmatched: 9. Germline assignment: CDR1 LNHDA and CDR2 SQIVND (reference sequence). CDR3: CASSISPAGAFTDTQYF. In DNA, the CDR3 is TGTGCCAGTAGTATATCCCCAGCGGGAGCCTTCACAGATACGCAGTATTTT.

The chain carries TRBV5-1 and TRBJ2-2; 10 bases match TRBD2. Losses at the gene ends were 5 bases for V and 2 bases for J; bases not matched to a gene: 6. Germline values: CDR1 SGHRS, CDR2 YFSETQ. CDR3 length: 16 amino acids. The CDR3 here is CASSLLAGVNTGELFF. DNA of the CDR3: TGCGCCAGCAGTCTTCTAGCGGGAGTTAACACCGGGGAGCTGTTTTTT.

The genes are TRBV3-1 (or the pseudogene TRBV3-2) and TRBJ1-6, with TRBD1 matching over 7 bases. The CDR3 is made up of 14 amino acids. After removal of 1 base from V and 8 bases from J, the junction contained 2 bases not matched to a gene. Germline V gene lookup returns CDR1 LGHDT and CDR2 YNNKEL (reference sequence). The CDR3, as DNA: TGTGCCAGCAGCCAAGTGCAGGGGGATTCACCCCTCCACTTT. Translating gives CASSQVQGDSPLHF.

This chain joins TRBV23-1 and TRBJ2-7, with TRBD1 matching 8 bases. TRBV23-1 is an open reading frame whose function is uncertain. The ends lost 0 bases at V and 3 bases at J; junction bases unmatched: 4. This CDR3 spans 15 amino acids. The CDR3 reads CASSQSSGTGYEQYF. The CDR3 DNA reads TGCGCCAGCAGTCAATCCTCCGGGACAGGCTACGAGCAGTACTTC.

With respect to this clone: At one boundary the junction diverges from the germline segment, which might be a read error. The chain joins TRBV3-1 (or the pseudogene TRBV3-2) to TRBJ2-5; 7 nucleotides agree with TRBD2. Per germline, CDR1 LGHDT and CDR2 YNNKEL (reference sequence). The CDR3 covers 15 residues. For the CDR3, the DNA is TGTGCCAGCAGCCTAGGGGCGGGGAGGGGAGAGCCCCAGTACTTC. Translation gives CASSLGAGRGEPQYF.

This clone has a single count. The rearrangement joins TRBV18 to TRBJ2-7; the D gene is possibly TRBD1 (5 bases). Looked up from germline, CDR1 is KGHSH and CDR2 is LQKENI. V lost 3 bases and J 8 bases, leaving 14 bases between the germline ends. The CDR3 runs 13 residues. The CDR3: CASSPSDSRQQYF. DNA of the CDR3: TGTGCCAGCTCACCCTCAGACAGCCGCCAGCAGTACTTC.

This clone turned up a few times. The chain carries TRBV7-9 and TRBJ2-5; no firm D call. The length of the CDR3 is 12 residues. Germline V gene data show CDR1 as SEHNR and CDR2 as FQNEAQ (reference sequence). The germline V and J ends were trimmed by 2 bases and 5 bases, with 6 bases remaining between them. CDR3 sequence: CASSLQAETQYF. CDR3 bases: TGTGCCAGCAGCTTACAGGCCGAGACCCAGTACTTC.

This clone appeared once. This rearrangement joins TRBV14 to TRBJ2-1; no clear D. Trimming took off 0 bases at V and 1 base at J, with 7 bases between the two ends. There are 15 residues in the CDR3. Germline assignment: CDR1 SGHDN and CDR2 FVKESK. CDR3 nucleotide sequence: TGTGCCAGCAGCCAAGACGCGGCATCCTACAATGAGCAGTTCTTC. Translated, it gives CASSQDAASYNEQFF.

The chain recombines TRBV7-9 with TRBJ1-6; 9 bases agree with TRBD1. Germline V CDR1 and CDR2: SEHNR, FQNEAQ (reference sequence). The CDR3 is 15 amino acids. The V segment lost 0 bases and the J segment 7 bases; nucleotides outside the gene matches: 1. CDR3 coding DNA: TGTGCCAGCAGCTTAGCGGGGACAGGGAATTCACCCCTCCACTTT. Amino acid sequence: CASSLAGTGNSPLHF.

The chain joins TRBV29-1 to TRBJ2-1; TRBD1 is a possible D gene (6 bases). Trimming stripped 4 bases from V and 11 bases from J, with 30 bases between. Germline CDR1 and CDR2: SQVTM and ANQGSEA. This CDR3 region has 17 residues. CDR3: CSVGGTIGGTINEQQFF. The CDR3 region has the DNA TGCAGCGTTGGTGGGACGATAGGGGGTACTATCAATGAGCAGCAGTTCTTC.

This clone was picked up one time. In DNA, the CDR3 is TGTGCCAGCAGCCCTCTTCGGTCCTCTCAGGGCGTCAAGGATACGCAGTATTTT. This gives the protein CASSPLRSSQGVKDTQYF. The V call is TRBV11-3, the J call TRBJ2-3; a possible D gene is TRBD1 (5 bases). The CDR3 length is 18 residues. With 5 bases removed from V and 6 bases from J, the gap between germline ends came to 27 bases. From germline, CDR1 is SGHNT and CDR2 YENEEA.

This clone has a single count. The CDR3 here is CASSSHPTQGDTQYF. The CDR3 bases are TGTGCCAGCAGCTCTCACCCTACGCAGGGTGATACGCAGTATTTT. The chain has TRBV5-6 and TRBJ2-3; a possible D gene is TRBD1 (5 bases). Germline CDR1 reads SGHDT; CDR2 reads YYEEEE. The CDR3 consists of 15 residues. V lost 3 bases and J lost 6, with 17 bases in between.